This TCR beta chain was identified during a study of control samples from healthy donors and cancer patients (dated by TCRdb to the early 2020s). Library method: the immunoSEQ multiplex PCR assay. TCRdb holds this immuneACCESS table with in-frame rearrangements only. Some clones are missing; in checked studies, unresolved V genes explain under half, and the rest has no known cause. This sample holds about 57,000 clones; less than 95% were observed only once. The ten top clones hold around 0.9% of the sample. The CDR3 spans 15 residues, from the cysteine through the phenylalanine. Only the CDR3 DNA stays, 45 bases, in frame from base 1. Sequences MNHEY (CDR1) and SVGAGI (CDR2) are obtained from the germline V gene. The junction shows trimming of 11 bases on V and 5 bases on J, and the gene matches do not reach 15 bases of it. Of note for this clone: The antigen it binds to is not known. Base qualities are not recorded, but no much larger clone differs from it by a single base.

Sequencing was done on a sample of PBMCs. The source is a man aged 25-45 years with colorectal cancer. Recombination connected TRBV6-5 to TRBJ1-2; TRBD1 lines up with 9 middle nucleotides. The DNA sequence is TGTGCCGGATCGACGGCGGGGACAGGGAGTTATGGCTACACCTTC. The translation is CAGSTAGTGSYGYTF.